This record concerns one T cell receptor beta chain sequence. The entry originates in a study of breast tumors, draining lymph nodes, adjacent tissues. MiXCR, applied by TCRdb to the multiplex PCR reads, yields one record per CDR3 protein. The sample contains approximately 45,000 distinct CDR3 sequences, 20% to 25% of which appear only once. Looked up from germline, CDR1 is SNHLY and CDR2 is FYNNEI. V shed 8 bases, J shed 3 bases, and the junction held 3 bases outside the gene matches. The CDR3 is 14 amino acids. Sequenced: breast tumor tissue. The J gene is TRBJ2-1, the V gene TRBV2; 11 bases are shared with TRBD2. The sequence came from a female donor with breast cancer. Some clones in this sample may be carry-over from other donors' samples. The CDR3 region has the DNA TGTGCCAGCGGGGGGACTAGCGGCTACAATGAGCAGTTCTTC. Translated, it gives CASGGTSGYNEQFF.